One and the same sample provided the 28 T cell receptor beta chains below, sequenced in a study of blood T cell repertoires in COVID-19. Some clones are missing from TCRdb's copy, which holds only in-frame ones; the method was immunoSEQ multiplex PCR. The table includes approximately 170,000 clones, roughly 78% detected once. What was sequenced was PBMCs or T cells enriched from blood (not recorded which). Every receptor here comes from a woman aged 70-85 years in a cohort exposed to, infected with or recovered from COVID-19 (not recorded which).

This clone has only one observation. This chain uses TRBV5-4 with TRBJ1-1; D may be TRBD1 (6 bases). Germline-derived CDR1 and CDR2 are SGHNT and YYREEE (reference sequence). Trimming stripped 0 bases from V and 1 base from J, with 7 bases between. This CDR3 is 14 amino acids long. CDR3 sequence: CASSLAGQNTEAFF. The CDR3 region has the DNA TGTGCCAGCAGCTTGGCGGGACAGAACACTGAAGCTTTCTTT.

The chain employs TRBV7-9 and TRBJ2-3, with D tentatively TRBD2 (6 bases). Deletions cut 1 base from V and 4 bases from J, with 12 bases between. The CDR3 covers 15 residues. CDR1 is SEHNR and CDR2 is FQNEAQ in the germline V gene (reference sequence). The CDR3 bases are TGTGCCAGCAGCTTAGGTGGGACGGGAGCAGATACGCAGTATTTT. Encoded protein: CASSLGGTGADTQYF.

The V call is TRBV5-1, the J call TRBJ2-3; D is uncertain. CDR3 length: 14 amino acids. Trimming cost V 3 bases and J 2 bases, with 10 bases left between them. Germline CDR1 and CDR2: SGHRS and YFSETQ. The CDR3 is CASSSEQNTDTQYF. CDR3 bases: TGCGCCAGCAGCTCGGAGCAGAACACAGATACGCAGTATTTT.

Judged by abundance, this clone is medium-sized. This chain uses TRBV7-6 with TRBJ2-5; 10 positions agree with TRBD2. The germline gives CDR1 SGHVS, CDR2 FNYEAQ. This CDR3 contains 20 residues. With V trimmed by 3 bases and J by 0 bases, 16 bases remained unmatched. The DNA for the CDR3 is TGTGCCAGCAGCTTCGGCCATCTAGCGGGAGCCGGAGGGTACCAAGAGACCCAGTACTTC. It encodes CASSFGHLAGAGGYQETQYF.

The genes are TRBV6-5 and TRBJ1-3; D remains ambiguous. Germline V gene lookup returns CDR1 MNHEY and CDR2 SVGAGI. V was cut by 3 bases and J by 1 base, with 7 bases left in between. The CDR3 has 14 amino acids. In DNA form, the CDR3 reads TGTGCCAGCAGTTATAAGCCATCTGGAAACACCATATATTTT. Its protein product is CASSYKPSGNTIYF.

This clone showed up just a few times. The rearrangement uses TRBV6-2 or TRBV6-3 and TRBJ2-7; 7 bases align to TRBD2. The CDR3 has 18 amino acids. Germline trimming cut 0 bases from V and 3 bases from J; bases unmatched to any gene: 14. Germline lookup yields CDR1 MNHEY and CDR2 SVGEGT. The CDR3 reads CASSYSAQLAGAYYEQYF. The CDR3 DNA reads as TGTGCCAGCAGTTACTCGGCCCAATTGGCGGGAGCCTACTACGAGCAGTACTTC.

Written as DNA, the CDR3 is TGCGCCAGCAGCCTAGTATTAGAGGGTGAGCAGTTCTTC. As protein: CASSLVLEGEQFF. The rearrangement joins TRBV5-1 to TRBJ2-1; tentatively, D is TRBD2 (5 bases). V was cut by 4 bases and J by 9 bases, with 14 bases left in between. Germline V gene sequence: CDR1 SGHRS, CDR2 YFSETQ. The length of the CDR3 is 13 residues.

The V and J genes are TRBV6-6 and TRBJ2-7; 7 nucleotides align to TRBD1. Germline V lookup: CDR1 MNHNY, CDR2 SVGAGI (reference sequence). This CDR3 comprises 14 residues. Trimming removed 7 bases from V and 3 bases from J; junction bases left unmatched: 9. The CDR3 bases are TGTGCCAGCACCACAGCGACAGGGAACTACGAGCAGTACTTC. Protein sequence: CASTTATGNYEQYF.

The rearrangement links TRBV5-1 to TRBJ2-1, with 9 positions matching TRBD1. Germline CDR1 reads SGHRS; CDR2 reads YFSETQ. Unmatched junction bases numbered 10, after V lost 6 bases and J lost 9 bases. There are 14 residues in the CDR3. In DNA form, the CDR3 reads TGCGCCAGCAAACCACAGGGGGCCAAGGGTGAGCAGTTCTTC. Encoded protein: CASKPQGAKGEQFF.

The chain joins TRBV5-1 to TRBJ2-3, with TRBD1 matching over 9 bases. The CDR3 length is 16 residues. After removal of 2 bases from V and 0 bases from J, the junction contained 4 bases not matched to a gene. The germline CDR1 and CDR2 sequences are SGHRS and YFSETQ. The DNA of the CDR3 is TGCGCCAGCAGCTTAGCCACAGGGGGCAGCACAGATACGCAGTATTTT. It specifies CASSLATGGSTDTQYF.

This chain uses TRBV7-2 with TRBJ2-5, with TRBD1 matching 7 bases. Per the germline V gene, CDR1 is SGHTA and CDR2 is FQGNSA. There are 14 residues in the CDR3. The V segment lost 5 bases and the J segment 4 bases; nucleotides outside the gene matches: 7. The chain's CDR3 is CASSVQGLAETQYF. The CDR3 DNA is TGTGCCAGCAGCGTACAGGGGTTAGCAGAGACCCAGTACTTC.

Concerning this clone: Other nucleotide sequences in the sample specify the same CDR3. The genes are TRBV2 and TRBJ2-7, with TRBD1 identical over 9 bases. Germline CDR1 and CDR2: SNHLY and FYNNEI. CDR3 length equals 14 residues. The V and J ends lost 5 bases and 4 bases, in that order; junction bases with no gene match: 6. The CDR3 spells CASSQDRGPYEQYF. The CDR3 nucleotides are TGTGCCAGCAGTCAGGACAGGGGACCATACGAGCAGTACTTC. Filled out from reference TRBV2 and TRBJ2-7, the complete variable domain reads EPEVTQTPSHQVTQMGQEVILRCVPISNHLYFYWYRQILGQKVEFLVSFYNNEISEKSEIFDDQFSVERPDGSNFTLKIRSTKLEDSAMYFCASSQDRGPYEQYFGPGTRLTVT.

The chain uses TRBV9 and TRBJ2-6; no clear D. The CDR3 has 17 amino acids. V lost 0 bases and J 0 bases, leaving 10 bases between the germline ends. CDR1 and CDR2 (germline): SGDLS, YYNGEE. The chain's CDR3 is CASSVASQASGANVLTF. CDR3 nucleotides: TGTGCCAGCAGCGTAGCTTCGCAGGCCTCTGGGGCCAACGTCCTGACTTTC.

The chain links TRBV20-1 to TRBJ2-1; D is ambiguous. Trimming took 3 bases from V and 6 from J, leaving 18 bases between them. CDR1 is DFQATT, CDR2 SNEGSKA, per germline (reference sequence). The CDR3 runs 15 residues. CDR3 DNA sequence: TGCAGTGCTAGTCCCTTCCTAACTAACCCCAATGAGCAGTTCTTC. It encodes CSASPFLTNPNEQFF.

This chain links TRBV7-9 with TRBJ1-5; a weak D match, TRBD1 (5 bases). Germline CDR1 and CDR2: SEHNR and FQNEAQ (reference sequence). With 1 base removed from V and 7 bases from J, the gap between germline ends came to 11 bases. There are 14 residues in the CDR3. CDR3 bases: TGTGCCAGCAGCTTAGATGGGGCAGCCCAGCCCCAGCATTTT. Translated, it gives CASSLDGAAQPQHF. The full variable domain, its missing parts supplied by reference TRBV7-9 and TRBJ1-5, is DTGVSQNPRHKITKRGQNVTFRCDPISEHNRLYWYRQTLGQGPEFLTYFQNEAQLEKSRLLSDRFSAERPKGSFSTLEIQRTEQGDSAMYLCASSLDGAAQPQHFGDGTRLSIL.

The table lists this clone with a few counts. The genes are TRBV7-2 and TRBJ2-5; 7 bases match TRBD1. Germline CDR1 SGHTA, CDR2 FQGNSA. The CDR3 contains 14 residues. The V segment lost 5 bases and the J segment 3 bases; nucleotides outside the gene matches: 6. CDR3 coding DNA: TGTGCCAGCAGCAGAGACAGGGCGGAAGAGACCCAGTACTTC. It yields the protein CASSRDRAEETQYF.

The V and J genes are TRBV28 and TRBJ1-6; D gene ambiguous. V lost 3 bases, J lost 8 bases, and 11 bases lay in between. Germline V gene lookup returns CDR1 MDHEN and CDR2 SYDVKM. This CDR3 contains 14 residues. The CDR3 protein is CASSLEGIYSPLHF. CDR3 DNA: TGTGCCAGCAGTTTGGAGGGCATTTATTCACCCCTCCACTTT. Combining the CDR3 with reference TRBV28 and TRBJ1-6 gives the whole variable domain DVKVTQSSRYLVKRTGEKVFLECVQDMDHENMFWYRQDPGLGLRLIYFSYDVKMKEKGDIPEGYSVSREKKERFSLILESASTNQTSMYLCASSLEGIYSPLHFGNGTRLTVT.

This clone was counted once. The rearrangement joins TRBV28 to TRBJ2-3; D possibly corresponds to TRBD2 (5 bases). Germline CDR1 reads MDHEN; CDR2 reads SYDVKM. The CDR3 is 17 amino acids. V lost 2 bases and J 0 bases, leaving 15 bases between the germline ends. This CDR3 reads CASSLRLREPSTDTQYF. As DNA, the CDR3 is TGTGCCAGCAGTTTAAGGTTACGGGAACCTAGCACAGATACGCAGTATTTT.

The V and J genes are TRBV6-5 and TRBJ2-7, with 10 bases identical to TRBD2. V gave up 11 bases and J gave up 2 bases; unmatched junction bases: 12. The CDR3 spans 15 residues. Germline CDR1 reads MNHEY; CDR2 reads SVGAGI. The CDR3 nucleotides read TGTGCCTGCGAGCGGGGTACTAGCGGGGCCTACGAGCAGTACTTC. As protein: CACERGTSGAYEQYF.

CDR3 loop: CASKRTGQYEQYF. The DNA of the CDR3 is TGTGCCAGCAAAAGGACAGGGCAGTACGAGCAGTACTTC. The chain couples TRBV11-2 to TRBJ2-7; 8 bases map to TRBD1. The germline gives CDR1 SGHAT, CDR2 FQNNGV. The CDR3 spans 13 residues. Unmatched junction bases numbered 6, after V lost 7 bases and J lost 4 bases.

The gene calls are TRBV5-1 and TRBJ2-3, with a possible D match to TRBD2 (5 bases). CDR3 size: 15 residues. V lost 0 bases and J lost 4, with 12 bases in between. Germline V gene data show CDR1 as SGHRS and CDR2 as YFSETQ. CDR3: CASSLGGSSADTQYF. In DNA form, the CDR3 reads TGCGCCAGCAGCTTGGGTGGGAGTAGCGCAGATACGCAGTATTTT.

The chain joins TRBV29-1 to TRBJ2-3; TRBD2 agrees at 9 bases. V lost 7 bases, J lost 1 base, and 9 bases stayed unmatched. The germline V gene encodes CDR1 SQVTM and CDR2 ANQGSEA. The CDR3 is made up of 15 amino acids. The CDR3, as DNA: TGCAGCGGAATAGCGGGAGTCAGAGGCACAGATACGCAGTATTTT. Residues: CSGIAGVRGTDTQYF.

The chain links TRBV18 to TRBJ2-2; 8 nucleotides agree with TRBD1. The germline V gene encodes CDR1 KGHSH and CDR2 LQKENI. The CDR3 length is 13 residues. Losses at the gene ends were 4 bases for V and 6 bases for J; bases not matched to a gene: 1. The CDR3: CASSRGQAGELFF. CDR3 DNA: TGTGCCAGCTCACGGGGACAGGCCGGGGAGCTGTTTTTT.

The V gene is TRBV11-1, the J gene TRBJ2-1, with D tentatively TRBD1 (6 bases). Trimming shortened V by 4 bases and J by 12 bases, and 13 bases separated the two germline ends. From germline, CDR1 is SGHAT and CDR2 FQDESV (reference sequence). The CDR3 sequence is 12 residues long. CDR3 in DNA: TGTGCCAGCAGCTCGACAGGTTCTGGGCAGTTCTTC. It is translated as CASSSTGSGQFF.

This sequence joins TRBV28 and TRBJ2-2; TRBD2 matches 10 bases. V lost 4 bases, J lost 4 bases, and 9 bases stayed unmatched. The germline gives CDR1 MDHEN, CDR2 SYDVKM. The CDR3 consists of 17 residues. The CDR3 nucleotides are TGTGCCAGCAGTTCAATCCGGCTAGCGGGAGCCACCGGGGAGCTGTTTTTT. Amino acid sequence: CASSSIRLAGATGELFF.

This sequence joins TRBV3-1 (or the pseudogene TRBV3-2) and TRBJ2-7; 13 nucleotides line up with TRBD2. The germline V gene has CDR1 LGHDT and CDR2 YNNKEL (reference sequence). This CDR3 comprises 15 residues. With 4 bases clipped from V and 7 bases from J, the junction kept 7 bases outside the gene matches. CDR3 residues: CASSLWTSGSREQYF. The CDR3 nucleotides read TGTGCCAGCAGCCTTTGGACTAGCGGGAGTCGAGAGCAGTACTTC.

The chain is built from TRBV18 and TRBJ2-5; 8 positions agree with TRBD2. The CDR3 has 14 residues. The ends lost 3 bases at V and 10 bases at J; junction bases unmatched: 10. CDR1 KGHSH and CDR2 LQKENI come from the germline V gene. CDR3 DNA: TGTGCCAGCTCACCCGAGAGCGGGAGTTCGAACCAGTACTTC. Translated: CASSPESGSSNQYF.

This clone showed up just a few times. This chain connects TRBV5-1 to TRBJ2-2; no clear D gene. Looked up from germline, CDR1 is SGHRS and CDR2 is YFSETQ. Trimming took 4 bases from V and 0 from J, leaving 10 bases between them. The CDR3 length is 15 residues. CDR3 sequence reads: CASSQPGANTGELFF. Written as DNA, the CDR3 is TGCGCCAGCAGCCAGCCGGGTGCGAACACCGGGGAGCTGTTTTTT.